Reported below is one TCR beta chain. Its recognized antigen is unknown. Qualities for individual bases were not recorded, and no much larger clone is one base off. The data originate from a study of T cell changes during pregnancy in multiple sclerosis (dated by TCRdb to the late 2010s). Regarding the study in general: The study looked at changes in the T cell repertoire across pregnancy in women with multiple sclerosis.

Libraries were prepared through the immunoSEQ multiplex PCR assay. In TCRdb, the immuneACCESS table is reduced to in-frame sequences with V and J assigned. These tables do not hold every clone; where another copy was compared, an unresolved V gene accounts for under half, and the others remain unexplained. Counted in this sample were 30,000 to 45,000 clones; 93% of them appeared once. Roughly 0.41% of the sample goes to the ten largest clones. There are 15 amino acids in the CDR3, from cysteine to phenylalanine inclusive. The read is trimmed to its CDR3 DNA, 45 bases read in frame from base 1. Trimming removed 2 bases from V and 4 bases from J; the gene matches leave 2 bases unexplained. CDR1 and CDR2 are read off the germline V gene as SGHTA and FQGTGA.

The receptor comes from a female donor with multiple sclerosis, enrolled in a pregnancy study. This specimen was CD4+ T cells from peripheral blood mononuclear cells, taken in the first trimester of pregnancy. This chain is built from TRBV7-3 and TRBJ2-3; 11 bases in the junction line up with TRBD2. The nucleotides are TGTGCCAGCAGCTTACTAGCGGGGGGATCAGATACGCAGTATTTT. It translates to CASSLLAGGSDTQYF.